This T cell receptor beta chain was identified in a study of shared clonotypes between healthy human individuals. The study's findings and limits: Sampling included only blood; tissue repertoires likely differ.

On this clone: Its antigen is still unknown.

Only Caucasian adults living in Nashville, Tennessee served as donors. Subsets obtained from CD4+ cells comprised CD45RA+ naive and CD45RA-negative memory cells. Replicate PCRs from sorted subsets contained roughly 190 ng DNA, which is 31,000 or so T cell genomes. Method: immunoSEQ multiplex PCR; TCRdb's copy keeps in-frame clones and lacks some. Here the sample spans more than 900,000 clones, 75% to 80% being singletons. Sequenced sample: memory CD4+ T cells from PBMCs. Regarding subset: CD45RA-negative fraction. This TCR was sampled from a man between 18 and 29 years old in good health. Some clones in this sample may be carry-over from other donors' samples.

CDR3 loop: CSARVHNEQFF. Here the CDR3 DNA reads TGCAGTGCTAGAGTGCACAATGAGCAGTTCTTC. This chain joins TRBV20-1 and TRBJ2-1, with unresolved D. The CDR3 has 11 residues. Germline CDR1 DFQATT, CDR2 SNEGSKA (reference sequence). Between the trimmed V and J ends, which lost 1 base and 5 bases, there was a span of 3 bases.